The rows below give T cell receptor beta chains drawn from one sample of a study of T-cell reconstitution after alpha-beta-depleted transplantation in children. TCRdb processed the PCR reads anew with MiXCR; each CDR3 protein has one entry. The sample includes some 450,000 distinct CDR3 sequences, 43% seen only once; the top ten take approximately 30%. Specimen: PBMCs, collected before TCRalphabeta/CD19-depleted stem cell transplant. These receptors came from a girl aged 2-10 years with aplastic anemia, due to receive a stem cell transplant. Both conserved end residues are trimmed from each CDR3.

V: TRBV20-1; J: TRBJ2-1; CDR3: SALRQRDNEQF
V: TRBV27; J: TRBJ2-7; CDR3: ASSFLGAGYEQY
V: TRBV10-3; J: TRBJ2-7; CDR3: AIRGTHYEQY
V: TRBV4-2; J: TRBJ1-4; CDR3: ASSQEGGATNEKLF
V: TRBV20-1; J: TRBJ2-7; CDR3: SGGSPREQY
V: TRBV10-3; J: TRBJ1-5; CDR3: AIGRDDQPQH
V: TRBV20-1; J: TRBJ2-7; CDR3: SANRDGTYEQY
V: TRBV7-9; J: TRBJ2-7; CDR3: ASSSGTLTYEQY
V: TRBV4-1; J: TRBJ2-1; CDR3: ASSLLGLAANNEQF
V: TRBV10-3; J: TRBJ1-4; CDR3: AISVSGVTNEKLF
V: TRBV7-2; J: TRBJ1-2; CDR3: ASSPLRGQTNYGYT
V: TRBV20-1; J: TRBJ2-7; CDR3: SARVATTGGRLYEQY
V: TRBV20-1; J: TRBJ1-1; CDR3: SARQDMNTEAF
V: TRBV20-1; J: TRBJ2-1; CDR3: SAWDRVVNEQF
V: TRBV12-3/TRBV12-4; J: TRBJ2-3; CDR3: ASSGLTDTQY
V: TRBV12-3/TRBV12-4; J: TRBJ2-1; CDR3: ASSGQGGPNEQF